This T cell receptor beta chain was observed in a study of T cells in Graves' hyperthyroidism and ophthalmopathy (dated by TCRdb to the late 2010s). Background for the entire study: Peripheral blood was collected at initial diagnosis, before any treatment. An independent validation cohort of 18 to 20 hyperthyroidism patients and approximately 15 patients who later progressed to ophthalmopathy tested prospective prediction of ophthalmopathy. To identify TCR V-J signatures that set the groups apart, the researchers used a discovery cohort of 90 to 100 patients, made up of 43 with Graves' ophthalmopathy and some 58 with stable Graves' hyperthyroidism. The paper reports TCR Vbeta CDR3 sequencing of over 120 peripheral blood samples: over 40 ophthalmopathy, approximately 74 hyperthyroidism and around 17 progressor patients. In addition, the study compared T-cell repertoires in thyroid tissue and in blood from about 6 Graves' hyperthyroidism patients. Once sampling was done, hyperthyroidism patients were given methimazole at a starting dose of 30 mg daily, whereas ophthalmopathy patients were given high-dose intravenous methylprednisolone. The 75 to 100 discovery patients were randomly split 7:3 into training and test sets. What the work shows at the level of the full study, not this receptor alone: In validation, the model predicted progression to ophthalmopathy with approximately 70% sensitivity and less than 75% specificity, a median of approximately 6.7 months before onset. Most expanded thyroid clonotypes (frequency above 0.001) were also detected in blood, a finding suggesting that blood repertoires may reflect thyroid immune responses. Sample size was not statistically predetermined, and investigators were not blinded to group allocation. A 13 V-J signature model separated ophthalmopathy from stable hyperthyroidism, with roughly 88% sensitivity and 81.08% specificity in cross-validation and 80%/75% in testing.

This clonotype was detected many times. Its antigen remains unidentified. No base qualities exist here, and no much larger clone lies one base off it. The TCR beta CDR3 regions were amplified from the RNA transcripts. The TCR CDR3 was subjected to a first round of RT-PCR using the HTBI primer set and the Qiagen OneStep RT-PCR kit. The libraries were constructed in a second round of multiplex PCR and then size-selected and purified. Libraries were sequenced paired-end with 100 bp reads on an Illumina HiSeq2000. The authors processed their data as follows. SOAPnuke was used to process the raw data, removing reads that contained adapters or uncalled bases, had a mean Phred below 15, or lacked an exact match to the constant primer or identifier. COPE v1.2.5 was used to merge high-quality paired reads, and clonotypes were defined as unique nucleotide sequences. Clonotypes were aligned to IMGT TRBV, TRBD and TRBJ reference segments using MiTCR v1.1. The analysis included only V-J combinations with a frequency above 0.0001, which together covered 99% to 99.2% of the repertoires. The TCS score was defined as the ratio of F50 (clonal expansion) to E x V (chaos), calculated using BLOSUM62-based TCRdist between CDR3 peptides within each V-J. Welch's t-statistics and random forest reduced just over 500 V-J features to around 14, which were used in a naive Bayes classifier (R e1071). TCRdb passed the public sequencing reads through fastp at Q25 and MiXCR, retaining productive beta sequences. Rows matching on CDR3 protein sequence are summarized as one entry with the most common DNA and genes. The V and J calls reflect TCRdb's pipeline rather than the authors' work. The sample table contains 200,000 to 250,000 distinct CDR3 sequences; only one count was recorded for 15% to 20% of them. The ten largest clonotypes hold 50% of the sample.

Graves' hyperthyroidism was defined as stable when no progression to ophthalmopathy occurred over 18 months of follow-up. Hyperthyroidism patients were newly diagnosed, with disease duration under 2 months, and aged 18 to 65 years. Patients with uncontrolled infections, other autoimmune diseases, pregnancy or lactation were excluded. Diagnoses were established on the basis of clinical symptoms, serum thyroxine and TRAb, thyroid ultrasound, and orbital computed tomography. PBMCs were isolated from roughly 10 ml of fresh peripheral blood by Ficoll-Paque density gradient centrifugation. Total RNA was extracted with Trizol reagent, and quality was checked on an Agilent 2100 Bioanalyzer. Trimming removed 8 bases from V and 2 bases from J, leaving 7 bases between the germline ends. Spanning cysteine to phenylalanine, the CDR3 consists of 12 amino acids. The sequence is cut down to CDR3 DNA, 36 bases in frame from base 1. CDR1 and CDR2 were assigned from the germline V gene as MGHRA and YSYEKL.

The sample was blood. The chain is assembled from TRBV4-1 and TRBJ2-1; the D gene is possibly TRBD2, with 5 bases matching. This receptor was taken from a man aged 45-65 years with Graves' hyperthyroidism. CDR3 protein: CASPEAYNEQFF. The sequence in DNA is TGCGCCAGCCCGGAGGCCTACAATGAGCAGTTCTTC.